This TCR beta chain was sequenced during a study of Graves' ophthalmopathy and Graves' hyperthyroidism (dated by TCRdb to between 2018 and 2020). In terms of the full investigation: Peripheral blood samples were taken at the time of initial diagnosis, before any treatment was given. In five to seven hyperthyroidism patients, the T-cell repertoire of thyroid tissue was compared with the T-cell repertoire of blood. Following sampling, methimazole starting at 30 mg daily was administered to hyperthyroidism patients, and high-dose intravenous methylprednisolone was administered to ophthalmopathy patients. An independent validation cohort comprised 18 to 20 hyperthyroidism patients and some 16 patients who later progressed from hyperthyroidism to ophthalmopathy. In total, 135 blood samples were TCR-sequenced: fewer than 50 ophthalmopathy, approximately 80 hyperthyroidism and approximately 17 hyperthyroidism-to-ophthalmopathy patients. To explore V-J signatures that distinguish ophthalmopathy from hyperthyroidism, a discovery set of around 100 patients was enrolled, made up of over 40 with ophthalmopathy and around 57 with stable hyperthyroidism. The study used signatures of the TCR beta repertoire to tell Graves' ophthalmopathy apart from Graves' hyperthyroidism and to predict which patients would progress to ophthalmopathy. The roughly 99 discovery patients were divided at random into training and test sets in a 7:3 ratio.

The germline ends are 18 bases apart after V is trimmed by 6 bases and J by 0 bases. CDR1 and CDR2 are read off the germline V gene as MNHNS and SASEGT. The cysteine opens and the phenylalanine closes a CDR3 of 16 amino acids. Solely the CDR3 DNA is kept, with 48 bases framed from the first base. Remarks on this clonotype: Its antigen is unknown. The record has no base qualities; no much larger clone is one base away.

For repertoire sequencing, TCR beta CDR3 regions were amplified from RNA transcripts. HTBI primers and the Qiagen OneStep RT-PCR kit were used in a first-round RT-PCR, which was followed by a second-round multiplex PCR, size selection and purification. Libraries were sequenced on an Illumina HiSeq2000 using paired-end 100 bp reads. On the study's bioinformatics: SOAPnuke was used to process the reads, throwing out any read that had adapters, had uncalled bases, had a mean Phred below 15, or lacked an exact constant-primer or identifier match. High-quality paired reads were merged with COPE v1.2.5. Unique nucleotide sequences were defined as clonotypes and aligned to IMGT TRB V, D and J references using MiTCR v1.1. The analysis was limited to V-J combinations with a frequency above 0.0001, which together covered approximately 99% of repertoires. For each V-J combination, a TCR clonal expansion and chaos score was defined as the ratio of F50 clonal expansion to chaos observed in the TCRdist matrix. Welch's t-statistics and random forest were used to reduce the features to 10 to 15 V-J combinations, which were then used as input to a naive Bayes classifier. The Morisita-Horn index was used to measure how similar the thyroid and blood repertoires were. TCRdb trimmed the raw reads at Q25, called clones with MiXCR and kept productive beta chains. Each CDR3 protein gets just one entry, which takes the most common genes and DNA from the rows behind it. Here the V and J calls rest on TCRdb's processing, not on the authors' analysis. This sample holds under 200,000 distinct CDR3 sequences; over 35% were observed only once. The ten largest clones take up about 5.8% of the sample.

Ophthalmopathy patients had moderately to severely active disease, Clinical Activity Score of at least 3, NOSPECS grade of at least 4, and disease duration under 3 months. Patients with other autoimmune diseases, uncontrolled infections, pregnancy or lactation were excluded from the study. Diagnosis was based on clinical symptoms, serum thyroxine, TRAb, thyroid ultrasound and orbital computed tomography. Ficoll-Paque density gradient centrifugation was used to isolate PBMCs from around 10 ml of fresh peripheral blood. Total RNA was extracted using Trizol reagent, and RNA quality was checked on an Agilent 2100 Bioanalyzer. Broader findings and caveats from the paper: In validation, the model predicted ophthalmopathy progression with about 71% sensitivity and roughly 72% specificity; more than ten predicted patients were CT-confirmed with GO in a median of approximately 6.5 months. In cross-validation, the 13-signature model distinguished ophthalmopathy from stable hyperthyroidism with just over 85% sensitivity and 81% to 83% specificity, and in the test set the corresponding values were approximately 80% and 75%. Among expanded thyroid clonotypes with frequency above 0.001, most also showed up in blood, which suggests that blood repertoires may reflect the thyroid immune response. Sample size was not statistically predetermined, and group allocation was not concealed from the investigators.

The chain couples TRBV6-1 to TRBJ2-7, with the D gene uncertain. The material sequenced was peripheral blood. The sequence was collected from a woman in her thirties or forties with Graves' ophthalmopathy. Donor details come from another sample of the same person, matched by shared clones. The sequenced DNA is TGTGCCAGCAGGCTTAGGGTGACAACCAGCTCCTACGAGCAGTACTTC. The translation is CASRLRVTTSSYEQYF.